This T cell receptor beta chain is drawn from a study of identifying expanded T cells in peripheral blood. Overall study findings and caveats: Clone count variance between two-week samples rose with total template count. Approximately 1.2 clones differed between technical replicates, versus about 16 and 19 over time.

No infections or other immune events were documented during collection. On this clone itself: Its antigen is undetermined.

The method was immunoSEQ multiplex PCR; TCRdb's version includes in-frame clones alone and lacks a portion of them. The top ten clones hold about 18% of a sample with about 78,000 clones, almost 85% of them seen once. Germline CDR1 MDHEN, CDR2 SYDVKM. The CDR3 is 14 amino acids. With 11 bases clipped from V and 5 bases from J, the junction kept 10 bases outside the gene matches. The specimen was blood. The chain recombines TRBV28 with TRBJ2-3, with 10 positions matching TRBD2. This receptor was obtained from a person between 18 and 75 years old in good health. The CDR3 DNA is TGTGCCGGGGGAGCGGGAGGGCCCCGAGATACGCAGTATTTT. This gives the protein CAGGAGGPRDTQYF.